The rows below give T cell receptor beta chains drawn from one sample of a study of human T cells and chemical hapten exposure. TCRdb independently ran MiXCR on the RACE reads; one entry per CDR3 protein. The sample has around 300,000 distinct CDR3 sequences, 5.5% seen once. Sequenced material: whole blood, taken in connection with sensitization to the hapten diphenylcyclopropenone (DPC). Receptors were obtained from a woman in her late teens or twenties with alopecia areata. Some clones in this sample may be carry-over from other donors' samples. The CDR3 runs from the conserved cysteine through the conserved F or W. D genes are given only for firm matches. Only part of the rows carry a size: once, few, many, or a class if the clone is expanded.

abundance	j_gene	d_gene	v_gene	CDR3nt	CDR3aa
many	TRBJ2-1	TRBD1	TRBV29-1	TGCAGCGTTGAGACAGGGTCAGGCAATGAGCAGTTCTTC	CSVETGSGNEQFF
NA	TRBJ2-3	NA	TRBV10-3	TGTGCCATCAGTGGGACAGAAGACACAGATACGCAGTATTTT	CAISGTEDTDTQYF
NA	TRBJ2-7	TRBD1	TRBV12-3/TRBV12-4	TGTGCCAGCAGTTTACGAACAGGGGGCCCGACGACCTACGAGCAGTACTTC	CASSLRTGGPTTYEQYF
NA	TRBJ1-6	TRBD1	TRBV2	TGTGCCAGCAGTGAAAGTCCCTCTACAGGGGTCTATAATTCACCCCTCCACTTT	CASSESPSTGVYNSPLHF
few	TRBJ2-3	NA	TRBV15	TGTGCCACCAGCAGAGACCGGAAAAGCACAGATACGCAGTATTTT	CATSRDRKSTDTQYF
many	TRBJ2-3	TRBD1	TRBV20-1	TGCAGTCCAGGACAGGGATTAACCACAGATACGCAGTATTTT	CSPGQGLTTDTQYF
many	TRBJ2-7	NA	TRBV6-5	TGTGCCAGCAGTTTATGGGACTGTCAATACGAGCAGTACTTC	CASSLWDCQYEQYF
many	TRBJ2-2	TRBD1	TRBV4-3	TGCGCCAGCAGCCCCCGTCCGGCGGGACAGGGAAACACCGGGGAGCTGTTTTTT	CASSPRPAGQGNTGELFF
NA	TRBJ1-2	TRBD1	TRBV10-3	TGTGCCATCAGCTACGACGAAGGACAGGGGCGAGGCTACACCTTC	CAISYDEGQGRGYTF
NA	TRBJ2-7	NA	TRBV7-2	TGTGCCAGCAGCTTCCGGGACCGTCCGGGGGAGCAGTACTTC	CASSFRDRPGEQYF
few	TRBJ1-3	TRBD1	TRBV5-1	TGCGCCAGCAGCCCCGACAGGGGAAAAGGAAACACCATATATTTT	CASSPDRGKGNTIYF
many	TRBJ1-1	NA	TRBV5-1	TGCGCCAGCAGCTTGGGGGACGGCAGCATGAACACTGAAGCTTTCTTT	CASSLGDGSMNTEAFF
many	TRBJ2-1	TRBD2	TRBV6-5	TGTGCCAGCAGTCGCGATAGCGGGGGCGACTACAATGAGCAGTTCTTC	CASSRDSGGDYNEQFF
many	TRBJ2-1	TRBD2	TRBV11-2	TGTGCCAGCAGCCCCGAACTAGCGGGGGGTTCCTACAATGAGCAGTTCTTC	CASSPELAGGSYNEQFF
few	TRBJ1-4	NA	TRBV7-3	TGTGCCAGCAGCTTAACGATTGAGGAAAAACTGTTTTTT	CASSLTIEEKLFF
many	TRBJ1-1	NA	TRBV6-2/TRBV6-3	TGTGCCAGCTTCGGTGCAGCGAACACTGAAGCTTTCTTT	CASFGAANTEAFF
many	TRBJ2-3	TRBD1	TRBV12-3/TRBV12-4	TGTGCCAGCAGGGAACAGGGGGCGTTTATCACAGATACGCAGTATTTT	CASREQGAFITDTQYF
few	TRBJ2-6	NA	TRBV7-8	TGTGCCAGCAGTCTAACATCTGGATGGGGGGCCAACGTCCTGACTTTC	CASSLTSGWGANVLTF
few	TRBJ2-7	NA	TRBV7-2	TGTGCCAGCAGCTTAGAGCCTTACGAGCAGTACTTC	CASSLEPYEQYF
many	TRBJ1-5	NA	TRBV7-9	TGTGCCAGCAGCTTAAGTGGACAGAACAATCAGCCCCAGCATTTT	CASSLSGQNNQPQHF
few	TRBJ1-2	NA	TRBV6-5	TGTGCCAGCAGTTACACAGGGTCCGGCTACACCTTC	CASSYTGSGYTF
NA	TRBJ1-1	NA	TRBV6-1	TGTGCCAGCAGGAGAACGACAGAGACTTTCTTT	CASRRTTETFF
many	TRBJ2-7	TRBD1	TRBV29-1	TGCAGCGCGACGGGGACAGGGGGTGGTTACGAGCAGTACTTC	CSATGTGGGYEQYF
NA	TRBJ1-6	NA	TRBV4-1	TGCGCCAGCAGCCAAGAGGCAATCTCTGGTTCACCCCTCCACTTT	CASSQEAISGSPLHF
NA	TRBJ1-5	NA	TRBV3-1	TGTGCCAGCAGCCTAAAGCCGGGAGGGTGGAATCAGCCCCAGCATTTT	CASSLKPGGWNQPQHF
many	TRBJ2-4	TRBD2	TRBV7-2	TGTGCCAGCAGCTTAGGACTAGCGGCCAAAAACATTCAGTACTTC	CASSLGLAAKNIQYF
NA	TRBJ2-3	NA	TRBV7-6	TGTGCCAGCAGCCCTACCAGACTTGCCAGCACAGATACGCAGTATTTT	CASSPTRLASTDTQYF
few	TRBJ1-5	TRBD1	TRBV5-6	TGTGCCAGCAGCTTGCGAACAGGGGGAGATCAGCCCCAGCATTTT	CASSLRTGGDQPQHF
many	TRBJ2-7	TRBD1	TRBV4-1	TGCGCCAGCAGCCCAATCATCGGACAGGCTAACTCCTACGAGCAGTACTTC	CASSPIIGQANSYEQYF
NA	TRBJ1-5	NA	TRBV6-6	TGTGCCAGCAGACGCCCGGGGGATGAAGGCAATCAGCCCCAGCATTTT	CASRRPGDEGNQPQHF
few	TRBJ1-2	NA	TRBV3-1	TGTGCCAGCAGCCAAGGCGGGCCCAGCTATGGCTACACCTTC	CASSQGGPSYGYTF
NA	TRBJ1-4	NA	TRBV5-1	TGCGCCAGCAGCTTGGCTGGGGGGTCTAATGAAAAACTGTTTTTT	CASSLAGGSNEKLFF
few	TRBJ1-5	NA	TRBV5-6	TGTGCCAGCAGCCAAACAGGGTCGGAGCCCCAGCATTTT	CASSQTGSEPQHF
NA	TRBJ2-7	NA	TRBV11-1	TGTGCCAGCAGCTTAGGTGAGACAGGCTACGAGCAGTACTTC	CASSLGETGYEQYF
many	TRBJ1-1	NA	TRBV12-3/TRBV12-4	TGTGCCAGCAGTTTAGATATCTCGCGAGGTGGGACTGAAGCTTTCTTT	CASSLDISRGGTEAFF
NA	TRBJ1-1	NA	TRBV5-1	TGCGCCAGCAGCTTTCGGCCGACTCAGAACACTGAAGCTTTCTTT	CASSFRPTQNTEAFF
few	TRBJ2-7	NA	TRBV7-9	TGTGCCAGCAGCTCTGATACCTACGAGCAGTACTTC	CASSSDTYEQYF
NA	TRBJ1-1	NA	TRBV3-1	TGTGCCAGCAGCCAAGATCTTGCCGGGCAGGGTAAGGCTGAAGCTTTCTTT	CASSQDLAGQGKAEAFF
once	TRBJ2-3	TRBD2	TRBV9	TGTGCCAGCAGCGTAGAACAAGCGGGGTCCGGCACAGATACGCAGTATTTT	CASSVEQAGSGTDTQYF
few	TRBJ1-4	TRBD1	TRBV7-9	TGTGCCAGCAGCCTTCGACAGGGTCACAATGAAAAACTGTTTTTT	CASSLRQGHNEKLFF
NA	TRBJ2-5	NA	TRBV4-1	TGCGCCAGCAGCCAAGTCCTATTAGAGACCCAGTACTTC	CASSQVLLETQYF
NA	TRBJ2-2	TRBD1	TRBV11-3	TGTGCCAGCAGCCCGACAGGGTCCCCCACCGGGGAGCTGTTTTTT	CASSPTGSPTGELFF
many	TRBJ2-3	NA	TRBV10-3	TGTGCCATCAGTGAGTCGACTGTGGACGGTTCCACAGATACGCAGTATTTT	CAISESTVDGSTDTQYF
NA	TRBJ1-2	NA	TRBV9	TGTGCCAGCAGCGACCAACCAAGCCAGGGCGGTGGCTACACCTTC	CASSDQPSQGGGYTF
NA	TRBJ1-5	NA	TRBV2	TGTGCCAGCAGTGAACTGTATCAAGGGGGTCAGCCCCAGCATTTT	CASSELYQGGQPQHF